This TCR beta chain appears in the sequencing data of a study of shared clonotypes between healthy human individuals. Study details: Researchers assigned three CD4 naive, three CD4 memory, two CD8 naive and one CD8 memory plate to each donor.

Naive CD8 cells were CD45RO-negative, positively selected for CCR7, excluding terminally differentiated effector memory CD45RA+ cells. Every donor, a Caucasian adult, lived in Nashville, Tennessee. The count of this clone is one. The antigen is undetermined. Study results and caveats: A reduction in generation probabilities was seen for non-shared clonotypes relative to those shared by all four donors.

The CDR3 contains 15 residues. After removal of 5 bases from V and 2 bases from J, the junction contained 4 bases not matched to a gene. Germline CDR1 is SGHAT and CDR2 is FQDESV (reference sequence). The data were produced by immunoSEQ multiplex PCR, yet TCRdb's version contains in-frame clones alone and is incomplete. The sample consists of more than 500,000 clones, approximately 95% of them appearing once. The sequenced sample consisted of naive CD8+ T cells sorted from blood. The rearrangement joins TRBV11-1 to TRBJ2-1, with 9 positions matching TRBD1. The TCR originated in a woman aged 25 to 39 in good health. In DNA, the CDR3 is TGTGCCAGCAGCCCCACAGGGGGCGCCTACAATGAGCAGTTCTTC. This sequence encodes CASSPTGGAYNEQFF.